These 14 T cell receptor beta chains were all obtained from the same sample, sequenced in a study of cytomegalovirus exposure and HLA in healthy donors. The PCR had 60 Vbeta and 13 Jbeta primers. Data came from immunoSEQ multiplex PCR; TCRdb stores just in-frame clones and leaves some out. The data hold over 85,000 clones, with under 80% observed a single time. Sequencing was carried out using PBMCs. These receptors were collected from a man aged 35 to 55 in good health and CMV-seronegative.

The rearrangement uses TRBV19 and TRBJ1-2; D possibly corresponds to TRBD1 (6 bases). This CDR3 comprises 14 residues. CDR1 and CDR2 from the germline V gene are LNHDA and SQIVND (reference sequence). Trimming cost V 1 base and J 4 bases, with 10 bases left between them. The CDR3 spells CASSIAGTSYGYTF. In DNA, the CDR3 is TGTGCCAGTAGTATAGCCGGGACAAGCTATGGCTACACCTTC.

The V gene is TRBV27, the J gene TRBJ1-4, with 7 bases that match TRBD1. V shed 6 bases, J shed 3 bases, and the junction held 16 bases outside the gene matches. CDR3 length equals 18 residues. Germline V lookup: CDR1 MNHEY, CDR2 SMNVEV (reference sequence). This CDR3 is CASRRSGTAPNPNEKLFF. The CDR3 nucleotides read TGTGCCAGCAGACGTTCCGGGACAGCCCCTAATCCTAATGAAAAACTGTTTTTT. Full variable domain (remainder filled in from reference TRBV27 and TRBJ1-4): EAQVTQNPRYLITVTGKKLTVTCSQNMNHEYMSWYRQDPGLGLRQIYYSMNVEVTDKGDVPEGYKVSRKEKRNFPLILESPSPNQTSLYFCASRRSGTAPNPNEKLFFGSGTQLSVL.

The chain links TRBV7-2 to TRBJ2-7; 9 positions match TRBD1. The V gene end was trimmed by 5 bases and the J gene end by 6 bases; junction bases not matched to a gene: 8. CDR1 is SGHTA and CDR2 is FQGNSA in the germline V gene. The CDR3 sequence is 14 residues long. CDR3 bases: TGTGCCAGCAGCCAGAGGACAGGGGAAGGCGAGCAGTACTTC. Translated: CASSQRTGEGEQYF. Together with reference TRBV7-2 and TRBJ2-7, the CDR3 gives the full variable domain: GAGVSQSPSNKVTEKGKDVELRCDPISGHTALYWYRQSLGQGLEFLIYFQGNSAPDKSGLPSDRFSAERTGGSVSTLTIQRTQQEDSAVYLCASSQRTGEGEQYFGPGTRLTVT.

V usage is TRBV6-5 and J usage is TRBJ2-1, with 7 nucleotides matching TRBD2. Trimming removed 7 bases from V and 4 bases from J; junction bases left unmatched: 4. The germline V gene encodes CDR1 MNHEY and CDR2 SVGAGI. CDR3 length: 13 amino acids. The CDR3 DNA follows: TGTGCCAGCACGTCCGGGGGGTACAATGAGCAGTTCTTC. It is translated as CASTSGGYNEQFF.

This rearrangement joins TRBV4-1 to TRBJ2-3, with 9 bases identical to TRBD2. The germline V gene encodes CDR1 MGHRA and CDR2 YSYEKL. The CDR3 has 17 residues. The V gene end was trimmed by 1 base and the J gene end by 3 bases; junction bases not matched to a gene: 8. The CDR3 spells CASSQVWNSGSTDTQYF. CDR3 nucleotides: TGCGCCAGCAGCCAAGTGTGGAATAGCGGGAGTACAGATACGCAGTATTTT.

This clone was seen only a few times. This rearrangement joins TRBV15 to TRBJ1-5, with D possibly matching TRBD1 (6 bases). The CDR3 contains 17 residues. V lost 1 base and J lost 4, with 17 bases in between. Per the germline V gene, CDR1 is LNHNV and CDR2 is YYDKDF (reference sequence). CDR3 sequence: CATSRGQGQRSNQPQHF. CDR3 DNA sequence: TGTGCCACCAGCAGAGGGCAGGGGCAACGGAGTAATCAGCCCCAGCATTTT.

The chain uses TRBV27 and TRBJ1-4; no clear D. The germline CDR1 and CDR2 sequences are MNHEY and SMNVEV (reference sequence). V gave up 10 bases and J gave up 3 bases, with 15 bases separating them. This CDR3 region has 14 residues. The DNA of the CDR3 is TGTGCCACACGAGGGCCATGGTCTAATGAAAAACTGTTTTTT. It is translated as CATRGPWSNEKLFF.

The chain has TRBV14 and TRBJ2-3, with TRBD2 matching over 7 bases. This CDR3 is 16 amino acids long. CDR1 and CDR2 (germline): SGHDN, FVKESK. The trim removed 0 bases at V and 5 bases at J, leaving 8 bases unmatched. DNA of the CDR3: TGTGCCAGCAGCCAAGACATGCTGGGGGGGAGAGATACGCAGTATTTT. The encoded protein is CASSQDMLGGRDTQYF.

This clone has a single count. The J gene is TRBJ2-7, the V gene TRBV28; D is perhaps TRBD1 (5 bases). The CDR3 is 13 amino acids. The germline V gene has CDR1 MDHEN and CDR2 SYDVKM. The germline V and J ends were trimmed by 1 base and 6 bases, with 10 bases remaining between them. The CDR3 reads CASSLSGRAEQYF. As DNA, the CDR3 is TGTGCCAGCAGTTTATCGGGCAGGGCCGAGCAGTACTTC.

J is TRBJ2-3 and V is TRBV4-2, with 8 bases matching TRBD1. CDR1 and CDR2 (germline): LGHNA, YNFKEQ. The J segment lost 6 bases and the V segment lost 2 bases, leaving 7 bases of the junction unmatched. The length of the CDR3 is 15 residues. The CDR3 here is CASSQRTGFGDTQYF. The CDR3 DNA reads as TGTGCCAGCAGCCAACGGACAGGGTTTGGTGATACGCAGTATTTT.

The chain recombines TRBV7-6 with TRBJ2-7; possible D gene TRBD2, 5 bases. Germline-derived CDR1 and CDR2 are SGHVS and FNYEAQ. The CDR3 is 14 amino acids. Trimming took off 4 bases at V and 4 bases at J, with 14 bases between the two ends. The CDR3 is CASSSLSLGYEQYF. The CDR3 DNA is TGTGCCAGCAGCTCCTTATCACTAGGGTACGAGCAGTACTTC.

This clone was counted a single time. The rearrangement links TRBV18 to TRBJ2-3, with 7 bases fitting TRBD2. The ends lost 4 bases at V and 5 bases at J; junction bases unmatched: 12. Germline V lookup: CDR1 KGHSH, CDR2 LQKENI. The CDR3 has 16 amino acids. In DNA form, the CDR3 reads TGTGCCAGCTCACGAGGGAGGCGGGAGTATGAAGATACGCAGTATTTT. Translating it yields CASSRGRREYEDTQYF.

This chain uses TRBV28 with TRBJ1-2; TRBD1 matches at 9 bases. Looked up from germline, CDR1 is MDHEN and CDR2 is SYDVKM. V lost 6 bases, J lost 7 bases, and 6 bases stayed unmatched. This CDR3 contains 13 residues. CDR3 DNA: TGTGCCAGCAGAATACAGGGGGCGGTTGGCTACACCTTC. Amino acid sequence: CASRIQGAVGYTF.

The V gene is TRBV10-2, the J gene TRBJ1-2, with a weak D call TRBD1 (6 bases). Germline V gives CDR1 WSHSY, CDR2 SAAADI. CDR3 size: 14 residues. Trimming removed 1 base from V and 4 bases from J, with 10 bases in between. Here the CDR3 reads CASSEYRDGYGYTF. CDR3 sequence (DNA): TGCGCCAGCAGTGAGTACAGGGACGGCTATGGCTACACCTTC.